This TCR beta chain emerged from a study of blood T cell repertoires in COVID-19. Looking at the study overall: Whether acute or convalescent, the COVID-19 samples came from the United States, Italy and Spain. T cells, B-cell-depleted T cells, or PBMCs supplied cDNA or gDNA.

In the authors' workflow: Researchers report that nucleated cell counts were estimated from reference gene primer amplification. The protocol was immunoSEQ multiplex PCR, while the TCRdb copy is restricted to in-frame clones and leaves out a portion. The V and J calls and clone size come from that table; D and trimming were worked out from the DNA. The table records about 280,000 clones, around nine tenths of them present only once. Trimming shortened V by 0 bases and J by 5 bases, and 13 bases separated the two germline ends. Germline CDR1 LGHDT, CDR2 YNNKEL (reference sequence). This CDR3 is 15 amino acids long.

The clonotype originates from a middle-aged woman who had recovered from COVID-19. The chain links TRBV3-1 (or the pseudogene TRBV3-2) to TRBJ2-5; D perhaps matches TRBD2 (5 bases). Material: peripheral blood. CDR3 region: CASSQDLTRGETQYF. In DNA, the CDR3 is TGTGCCAGCAGCCAAGATCTAACGAGAGGGGAGACCCAGTACTTC.